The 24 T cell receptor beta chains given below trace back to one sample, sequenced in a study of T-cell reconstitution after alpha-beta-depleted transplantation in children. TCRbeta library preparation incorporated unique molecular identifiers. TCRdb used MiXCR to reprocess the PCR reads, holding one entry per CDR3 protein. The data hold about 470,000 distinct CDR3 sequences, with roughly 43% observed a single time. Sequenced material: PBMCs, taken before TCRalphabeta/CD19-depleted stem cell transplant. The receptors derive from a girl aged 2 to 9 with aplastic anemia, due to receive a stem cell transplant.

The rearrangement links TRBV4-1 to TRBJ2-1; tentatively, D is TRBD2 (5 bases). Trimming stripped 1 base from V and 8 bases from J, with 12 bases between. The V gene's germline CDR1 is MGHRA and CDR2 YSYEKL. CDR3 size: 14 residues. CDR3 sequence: CASSQGTPRDEQFF. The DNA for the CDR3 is TGCGCCAGCAGCCAAGGGACCCCGAGGGATGAGCAGTTCTTC.

The CDR3 nucleotides are TGTGCCAGCATTGGAGGGGGCTCTCAGCCCCAGCATTTT. Translation gives CASIGGGSQPQHF. The rearrangement links TRBV6-6 to TRBJ1-5; the match to TRBD1 covers 7 bases. V was clipped by 7 bases and J by 6 bases; unmatched bases: 6. Germline V gene sequence: CDR1 MNHNY, CDR2 SVGAGI (reference sequence). This CDR3 has 13 amino acids.

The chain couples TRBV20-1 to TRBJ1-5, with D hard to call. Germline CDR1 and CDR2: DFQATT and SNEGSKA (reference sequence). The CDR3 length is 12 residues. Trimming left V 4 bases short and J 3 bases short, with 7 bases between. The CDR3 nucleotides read TGCAGTGCTATCCACTTCAATCAGCCCCAGCATTTT. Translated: CSAIHFNQPQHF.

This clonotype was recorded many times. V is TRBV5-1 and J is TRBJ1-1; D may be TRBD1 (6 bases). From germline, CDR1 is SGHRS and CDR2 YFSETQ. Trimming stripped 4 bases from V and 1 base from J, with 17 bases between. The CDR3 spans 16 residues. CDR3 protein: CASSATGLSGNTEAFF. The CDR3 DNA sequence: TGCGCCAGCAGCGCGACAGGACTCAGCGGGAACACTGAAGCTTTCTTT.

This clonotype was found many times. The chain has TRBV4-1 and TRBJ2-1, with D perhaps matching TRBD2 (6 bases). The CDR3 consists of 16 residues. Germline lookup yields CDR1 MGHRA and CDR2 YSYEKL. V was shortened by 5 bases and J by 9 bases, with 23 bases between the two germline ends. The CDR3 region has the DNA TGCGCCAGCAGCGGGGTTGGGTTCTTTAGCGGAAGTGAGCAGTTCTTC. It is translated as CASSGVGFFSGSEQFF.

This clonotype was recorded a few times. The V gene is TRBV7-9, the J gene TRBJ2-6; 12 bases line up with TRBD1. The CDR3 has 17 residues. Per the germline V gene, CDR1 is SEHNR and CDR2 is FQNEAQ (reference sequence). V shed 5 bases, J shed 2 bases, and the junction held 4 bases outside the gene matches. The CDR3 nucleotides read TGTGCCAGCAGCCGGGACAGGGGGCGAACTGGGGCCAACGTCCTGACTTTC. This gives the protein CASSRDRGRTGANVLTF.

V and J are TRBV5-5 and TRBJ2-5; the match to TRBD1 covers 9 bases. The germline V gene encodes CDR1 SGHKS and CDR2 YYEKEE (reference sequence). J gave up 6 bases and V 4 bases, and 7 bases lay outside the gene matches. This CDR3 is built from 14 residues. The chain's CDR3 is CASSNHDRGKTQYF. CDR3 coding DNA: TGTGCCAGCAGCAACCACGACAGGGGGAAGACCCAGTACTTC.

The CDR3 DNA is TGCAGCGTTACAGGGGACACAGATACGCAGTATTTT. It encodes CSVTGDTDTQYF. The gene calls are TRBV29-1 and TRBJ2-3; 7 bases match TRBD1. The J segment lost 2 bases and the V segment lost 5 bases, leaving 1 base of the junction unmatched. Germline V gene lookup returns CDR1 SQVTM and CDR2 ANQGSEA. This CDR3 region has 12 residues.

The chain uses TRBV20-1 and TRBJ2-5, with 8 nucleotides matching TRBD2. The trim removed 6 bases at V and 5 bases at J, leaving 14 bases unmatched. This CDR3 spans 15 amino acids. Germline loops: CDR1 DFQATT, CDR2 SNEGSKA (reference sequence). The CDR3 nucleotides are TGCAGTGCCACCAGACCGGGACTAGAAGAGGAGACCCAGTACTTC. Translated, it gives CSATRPGLEEETQYF.

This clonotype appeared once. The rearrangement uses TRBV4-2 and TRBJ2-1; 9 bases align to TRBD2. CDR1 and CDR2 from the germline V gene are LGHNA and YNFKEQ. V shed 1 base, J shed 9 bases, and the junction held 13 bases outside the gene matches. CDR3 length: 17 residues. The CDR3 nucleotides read TGTGCCAGCAGCCAAGGAGAGGCTAGCGGGGCCCGGGGTGAGCAGTTCTTC. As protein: CASSQGEASGARGEQFF.

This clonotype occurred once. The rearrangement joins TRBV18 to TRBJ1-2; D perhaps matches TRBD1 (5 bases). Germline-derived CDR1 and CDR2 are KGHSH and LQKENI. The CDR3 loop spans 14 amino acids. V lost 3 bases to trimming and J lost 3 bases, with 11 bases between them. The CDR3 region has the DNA TGTGCCAGCTCACCCCGTTTAGGGGACTATGGCTACACCTTC. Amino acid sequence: CASSPRLGDYGYTF. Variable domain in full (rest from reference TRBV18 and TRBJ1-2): NAGVMQNPRHLVRRRGQEARLRCSPMKGHSHVYWYRQLPEEGLKFMVYLQKENIIDESGMPKERFSAEFPKEGPSILRIQQVVRGDSAAYFCASSPRLGDYGYTFGSGTRLTVV.

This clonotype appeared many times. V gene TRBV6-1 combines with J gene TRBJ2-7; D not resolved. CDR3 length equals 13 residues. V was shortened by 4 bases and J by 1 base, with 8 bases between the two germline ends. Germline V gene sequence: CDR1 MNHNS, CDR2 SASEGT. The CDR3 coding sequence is TGTGCCAGCAGTGGCGAACAGTCCTACGAGCAGTACTTC. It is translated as CASSGEQSYEQYF.

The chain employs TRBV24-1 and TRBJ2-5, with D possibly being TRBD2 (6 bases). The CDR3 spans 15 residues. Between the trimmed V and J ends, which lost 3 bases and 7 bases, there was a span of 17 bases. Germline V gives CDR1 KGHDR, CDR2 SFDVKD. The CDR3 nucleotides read TGTGCCACCAGTGATCCCCGGGGTGCCGGGGGGACCCAGTACTTC. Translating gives CATSDPRGAGGTQYF.

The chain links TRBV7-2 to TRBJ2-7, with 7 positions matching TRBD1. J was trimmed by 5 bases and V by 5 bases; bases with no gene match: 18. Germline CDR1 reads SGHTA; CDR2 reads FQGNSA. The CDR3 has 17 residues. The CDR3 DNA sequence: TGTGCCAGCAGCCGCTCAACCTACGACAGGGCCAACCACGAGCAGTACTTC. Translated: CASSRSTYDRANHEQYF.

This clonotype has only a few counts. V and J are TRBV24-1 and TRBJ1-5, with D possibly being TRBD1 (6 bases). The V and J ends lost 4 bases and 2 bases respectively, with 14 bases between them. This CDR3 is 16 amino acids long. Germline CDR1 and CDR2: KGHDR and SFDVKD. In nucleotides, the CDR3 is TGTGCCACCAGTGAGGGGGGGCGGTTTGGCAATCAGCCCCAGCATTTT. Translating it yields CATSEGGRFGNQPQHF.

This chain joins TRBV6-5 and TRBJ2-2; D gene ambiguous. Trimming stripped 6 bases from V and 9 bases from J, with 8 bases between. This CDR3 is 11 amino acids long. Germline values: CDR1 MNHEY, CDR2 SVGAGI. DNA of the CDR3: TGTGCCAGCAGAACCTCCCGGGAGCTGTTTTTT. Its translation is CASRTSRELFF.

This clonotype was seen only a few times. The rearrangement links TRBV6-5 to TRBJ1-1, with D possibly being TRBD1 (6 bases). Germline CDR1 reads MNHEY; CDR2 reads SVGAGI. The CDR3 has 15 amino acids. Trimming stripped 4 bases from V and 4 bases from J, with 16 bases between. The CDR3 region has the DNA TGTGCCAGCAGTTTTCCTAAGGGGGTTGGCACTGAAGCTTTCTTT. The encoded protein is CASSFPKGVGTEAFF.

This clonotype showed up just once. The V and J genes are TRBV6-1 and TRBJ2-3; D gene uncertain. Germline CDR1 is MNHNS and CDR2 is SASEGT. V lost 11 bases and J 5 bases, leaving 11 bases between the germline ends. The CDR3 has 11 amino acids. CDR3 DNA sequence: TGTGCCGGCTGGTTGGGAGATACGCAGTATTTT. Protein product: CAGWLGDTQYF.

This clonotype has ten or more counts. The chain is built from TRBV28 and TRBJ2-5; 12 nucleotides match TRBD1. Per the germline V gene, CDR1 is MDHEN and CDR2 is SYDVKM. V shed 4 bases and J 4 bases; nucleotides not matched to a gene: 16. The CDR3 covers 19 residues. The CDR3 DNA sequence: TGTGCCAGCAGTTCCGATTCCGGGACAGGGGGCTTTTTGGGAGAGACCCAGTACTTC. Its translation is CASSSDSGTGGFLGETQYF.

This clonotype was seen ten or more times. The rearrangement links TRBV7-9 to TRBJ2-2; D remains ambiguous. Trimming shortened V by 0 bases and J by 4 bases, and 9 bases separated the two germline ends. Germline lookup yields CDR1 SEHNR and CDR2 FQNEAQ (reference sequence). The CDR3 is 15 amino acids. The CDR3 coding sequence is TGTGCCAGCAGCTTAGCGGCGGTCACCACCGGGGAGCTGTTTTTT. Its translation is CASSLAAVTTGELFF. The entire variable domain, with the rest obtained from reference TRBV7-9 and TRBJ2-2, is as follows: DTGVSQNPRHKITKRGQNVTFRCDPISEHNRLYWYRQTLGQGPEFLTYFQNEAQLEKSRLLSDRFSAERPKGSFSTLEIQRTEQGDSAMYLCASSLAAVTTGELFFGEGSRLTVL.

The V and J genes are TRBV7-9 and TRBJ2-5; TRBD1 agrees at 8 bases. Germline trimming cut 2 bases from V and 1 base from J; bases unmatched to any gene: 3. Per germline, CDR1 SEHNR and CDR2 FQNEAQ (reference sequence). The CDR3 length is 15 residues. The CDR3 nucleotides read TGTGCCAGCAGCTTACCAGGGGGCACCCAAGAGACCCAGTACTTC. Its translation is CASSLPGGTQETQYF. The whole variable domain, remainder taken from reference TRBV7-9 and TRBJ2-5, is DTGVSQNPRHKITKRGQNVTFRCDPISEHNRLYWYRQTLGQGPEFLTYFQNEAQLEKSRLLSDRFSAERPKGSFSTLEIQRTEQGDSAMYLCASSLPGGTQETQYFGPGTRLLVL.

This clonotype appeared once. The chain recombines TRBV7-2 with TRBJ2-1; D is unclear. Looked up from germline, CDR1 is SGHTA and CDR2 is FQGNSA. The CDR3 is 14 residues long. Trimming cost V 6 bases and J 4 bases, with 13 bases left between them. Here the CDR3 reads CASSSPGPYNEQFF. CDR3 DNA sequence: TGTGCCAGCAGTTCACCCGGACCTTACAATGAGCAGTTCTTC.

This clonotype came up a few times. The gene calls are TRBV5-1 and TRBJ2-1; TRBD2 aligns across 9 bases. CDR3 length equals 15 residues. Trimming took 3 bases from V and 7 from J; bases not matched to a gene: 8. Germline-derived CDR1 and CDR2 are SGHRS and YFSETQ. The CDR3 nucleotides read TGCGCCAGCAGCTGGGCTCTAGCGGGATCAAATGAGCAGTTCTTC. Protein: CASSWALAGSNEQFF.

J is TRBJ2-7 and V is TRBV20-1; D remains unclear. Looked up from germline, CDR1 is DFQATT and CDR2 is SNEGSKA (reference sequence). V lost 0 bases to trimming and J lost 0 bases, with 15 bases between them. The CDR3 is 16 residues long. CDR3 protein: CSARDVKRHFSYEQYF. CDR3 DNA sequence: TGCAGTGCTAGAGATGTAAAGCGTCATTTCTCCTACGAGCAGTACTTC.